This T cell receptor (beta chain) is from a study of long-term antiretroviral therapy in people with HIV. Turning to this clone: Its antigen is not known.

The ends lost 5 bases at V and 5 bases at J; junction bases unmatched: 7. Germline CDR1 is SQVTM and CDR2 is ANQGSEA. The length of the CDR3 is 13 residues. An immunoSEQ assay, version v3.0, was performed at survey level. Produced via immunoSEQ multiplex PCR; TCRdb's table is partial and in-frame only. Seen here are about 33,000 clones, 65% to 80% observed once, and the top ten hold around 7.4%. Overall study findings and caveats: On ART adherence, viral resistance or therapy changes, no data were available.

V is TRBV29-1 and J is TRBJ2-7; 9 bases map to TRBD1. The material was unsorted PBMCs, obtained 2 years after starting antiretroviral therapy. The clonotype was recovered from a woman aged 50 to 60 with HIV. The CDR3: CSVNHRGRNEQYF. DNA of the CDR3: TGCAGCGTTAACCACAGGGGGCGTAACGAGCAGTACTTC.